These T cell receptor beta chains were read from a single sample in a study of cytomegalovirus exposure and HLA in healthy donors. Profiling relied on immunoSEQ multiplex PCR, and the TCRdb table lists in-frame clones only, not all of them. This table holds about 89,000 clones, roughly 85% found once. The sample taken for sequencing was PBMCs. These receptor sequences come from a man aged 40-50 years in good health and CMV-seropositive. Both conserved end residues are part of each CDR3. A D gene is named only where the DNA matches it firmly. For some rows the clone size is stated as once, few or many, or as a class when expanded; others skip it.

clone_size	j_call	cdr3_length	d_call	v_call	cdr3_nt	cdr3_aa
NA	TRBJ2-3	14	TRBD2	TRBV9	TGTGCCAGCAGCCCTAGCGGGATGGCAGATACGCAGTATTTT	CASSPSGMADTQYF
NA	TRBJ2-3	16	TRBD1	TRBV11-2	TGTGCCAGCAGCTTATATCTGGACAGGGACACAGATACGCAGTATTTT	CASSLYLDRDTDTQYF
NA	TRBJ2-6	15	TRBD1	TRBV7-9	TGTTCCAGCAGCTCCGACAGGGCTGGGGCCAACGTCCTGACTTTC	CSSSSDRAGANVLTF
NA	TRBJ2-5	16	TRBD1	TRBV5-1	TGCGCCAGCAGCTCTACCACCGGGACAGGGGTGGAGACCCAGTACTTC	CASSSTTGTGVETQYF
NA	TRBJ2-7	13	NA	TRBV11-2	TGTGCCAGCAGCTTTGGCATCTCCTACGAGCAGTACTTC	CASSFGISYEQYF
NA	TRBJ2-5	15	TRBD2	TRBV6-1	TGTGCCAGCAGTGTAGTGCGGGGGGTCCAAGAGACCCAGTACTTC	CASSVVRGVQETQYF
NA	TRBJ2-3	13	NA	TRBV6-5	TGTGCCAGCACCGCGCGGGGCACAGATACGCAGTATTTT	CASTARGTDTQYF
NA	TRBJ2-2	15	NA	TRBV4-1	TGCGCCAGCAGCCAAGGAGGGGGGAACACCGGGGAGCTGTTTTTT	CASSQGGGNTGELFF
NA	TRBJ2-3	15	NA	TRBV19	TGTGCCAGTAGTATGTCTGGGCCTAGCACAGATACGCAGTATTTT	CASSMSGPSTDTQYF
few	TRBJ1-2	14	TRBD1	TRBV29-1	TGCAGCGTTGGAGGGGGCGAGAATAACTATGGCTACACCTTC	CSVGGGENNYGYTF
NA	TRBJ1-4	16	NA	TRBV7-8	TGTGCCAGCACCAAAAGGGGGTTGGGAAGCGAGGCAAAACTGTTTTTT	CASTKRGLGSEAKLFF
NA	TRBJ2-7	14	NA	TRBV29-1	TGCAGCGTTGTTGTGGTCCCTAACTCCTACGAGCAGTACTTC	CSVVVVPNSYEQYF
NA	TRBJ2-3	17	NA	TRBV21-1	TGTGCCAGCAGCAAAGTTCGGACAGGAGCTAGCACAGATACGCAGTATTTT	CASSKVRTGASTDTQYF
once	TRBJ1-6	15	NA	TRBV2	TGTGCCAGCAGTGACCGGGGAAGTTATAATTCACCCCTCCACTTT	CASSDRGSYNSPLHF
once	TRBJ1-2	14	TRBD1	TRBV11-1	TGTGCCAGCAGCTTCGGGACAGCACGGCATGGCTACACCTTC	CASSFGTARHGYTF
NA	TRBJ2-1	15	NA	TRBV28	TGTGCCAGCAGTTTCCCAATCAACTCCTACAATGAGCAGTTCTTC	CASSFPINSYNEQFF
NA	TRBJ1-2	12	NA	TRBV5-1	TGCGCCAGCAGCTTGGGAGGGCTAGGCTACACCTTC	CASSLGGLGYTF
NA	TRBJ2-7	14	TRBD2	TRBV7-3	TGTGCCAGCAGCATTAGCGGGAGTAGCTACGAGCAGTACTTC	CASSISGSSYEQYF
once	TRBJ2-3	20	TRBD2	TRBV27	TGTGCCAGCAGTTTATCGATGGGACTAGCGGGGGGGCCTGAAACAGATACGCAGTATTTT	CASSLSMGLAGGPETDTQYF
NA	TRBJ2-7	14	NA	TRBV21-1	TGTGCCAGCACCACTAGGACCCTTACCTACGAGCAGTACTTC	CASTTRTLTYEQYF
few	TRBJ2-7	14	NA	TRBV11-3	TGTGCCAGCAGCTTAGATCGGGGACACTACGAGCAGTACTTC	CASSLDRGHYEQYF
NA	TRBJ2-7	15	TRBD1	TRBV18	TGTGCCAGCTCACAAAGCAAACAGGGGTTCCGCGAGCAGTACTTC	CASSQSKQGFREQYF
NA	TRBJ1-1	13	NA	TRBV4-1	TGCGCCAGCAGCCTCACGGGAGGGTTGGGGGCTTTCTTT	CASSLTGGLGAFF
once	TRBJ2-5	16	TRBD2	TRBV5-5	TGTGCCAGCAGCTTGGTGGGCGCGGGAGTCCAAGAGACCCAGTACTTC	CASSLVGAGVQETQYF
NA	TRBJ1-5	16	TRBD1	TRBV7-2	TGTGCCAGCAGCTTAGGCGGAACAGGGGGGAATCAGCCCCAGCATTTT	CASSLGGTGGNQPQHF
once	TRBJ2-2	15	NA	TRBV5-8	TGTGCCAGCAGCCCCGACAGGTCCCCCACCGGGGAGCTGTTTTTT	CASSPDRSPTGELFF
NA	TRBJ2-1	16	TRBD1	TRBV6-6	TGTGCCAGCAGTTACTCCGGGACAGGGGGCGGAGGTGAGCAGTTCTTC	CASSYSGTGGGGEQFF
NA	TRBJ2-3	17	TRBD2	TRBV9	TGTGCCAGCAGCGTAGGACTAGCGGGAGGGCGGGCAGATACGCAGTATTTT	CASSVGLAGGRADTQYF
NA	TRBJ2-7	14	NA	TRBV7-9	TGTGCCAGCAGCTTCGCGGAGGGGTGGTACGAGCAGTACTTC	CASSFAEGWYEQYF
NA	TRBJ2-5	16	NA	TRBV15	TGTGCCACCAGCAGAGGGGGCCCCCCAGGGCTAGAGACCCAGTACTTC	CATSRGGPPGLETQYF
NA	TRBJ1-1	15	NA	TRBV5-1	TGCGCCAGCAGCTTGGGCGGGGACTCTTCCACTGAAGCTTTCTTT	CASSLGGDSSTEAFF
few	TRBJ1-6	17	NA	TRBV19	TGTGCCAGTAGTATCCGACAAGGGGCGGGGAATAATTCACCCCTCCACTTT	CASSIRQGAGNNSPLHF
NA	TRBJ2-3	13	NA	TRBV19	TGTGCCAGTACGTCTAGTGGCACAGATACGCAGTATTTT	CASTSSGTDTQYF
once	TRBJ2-3	12	NA	TRBV6-5	TGTGCCAGCACCTCCCCCCACGGTACGCAGTATTTT	CASTSPHGTQYF
NA	TRBJ2-5	14	NA	TRBV19	TGTGCCAGTAGTACCCAGACCACCGCGGGCCCCCAGTACTTC	CASSTQTTAGPQYF
NA	TRBJ2-1	12	NA	TRBV6-6	TGTGCCAGCAGCCCCGGGAGAGGCGAGCAGTTCTTC	CASSPGRGEQFF
NA	TRBJ1-2	15	NA	TRBV6-6	TGTGCCAGCAGCCTGAACAGGGTCCCTTCGGTGGGCTACACCTTC	CASSLNRVPSVGYTF
NA	TRBJ2-7	20	TRBD1	TRBV10-1	TGCGCCAGCAGTTTCCCTGACTCTCCCAGGGACAGCCGTGCTTCCTACGAGCAGTACTTC	CASSFPDSPRDSRASYEQYF
NA	TRBJ2-3	14	NA	TRBV5-4	TGTGCCAGCAGCTTGGCCGGGATTGGAGATACGCAGTATTTT	CASSLAGIGDTQYF
NA	TRBJ2-7	14	TRBD2	TRBV25-1	TGTGCCAGCAGTGCCGGGGGGGCAACCTACGAGCAGTACTTC	CASSAGGATYEQYF
NA	TRBJ2-6	15	NA	TRBV19	TGTGCCAGTACCCACCAGTCACCTGGGGCCAACGTCCTGACTTTC	CASTHQSPGANVLTF